The source of this T cell receptor (beta chain) is a study of OX40 agonist ivuxolimab in advanced cancers. Study outcomes and limitations: On average, CD8+ T cells showed a greater number of expanded clones than CD4+.

To note about this clone: Antigen unknown.

Germline-derived CDR1 and CDR2 are MNHEY and SMNVEV (reference sequence). CDR3 length equals 16 residues. V lost 0 bases, J lost 2 bases, and 11 bases lay in between. Clones were read by immunoSEQ multiplex PCR, and TCRdb kept only the in-frame ones, dropping some. This repertoire shows more than 6,500 clones, around 73% found once; its top ten account for more than 55%. The chain combines TRBV27 with TRBJ2-1; no clear D. The receptor was derived from an adult with an advanced solid tumor such as melanoma, head and neck, liver or kidney cancer. This specimen was CD4+ or CD8+ T cells sorted from blood, taken in a trial of the OX40 agonist ivuxolimab. The CDR3 spells CASSLSGFPTYNEQFF. The CDR3 bases are TGTGCCAGCAGTTTATCGGGGTTCCCAACCTACAATGAGCAGTTCTTC.